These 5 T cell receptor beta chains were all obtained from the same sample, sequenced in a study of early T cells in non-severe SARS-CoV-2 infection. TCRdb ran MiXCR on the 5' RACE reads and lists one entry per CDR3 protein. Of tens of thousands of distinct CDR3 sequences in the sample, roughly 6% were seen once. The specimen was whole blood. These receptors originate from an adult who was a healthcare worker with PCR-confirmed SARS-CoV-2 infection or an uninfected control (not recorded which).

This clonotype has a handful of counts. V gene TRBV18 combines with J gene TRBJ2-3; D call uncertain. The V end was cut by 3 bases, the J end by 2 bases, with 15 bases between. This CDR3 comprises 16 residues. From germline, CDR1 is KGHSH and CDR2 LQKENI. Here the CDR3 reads CASSPVHPSHTDTQYF. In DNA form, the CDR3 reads TGTGCCAGCTCACCCGTCCACCCCTCCCACACAGATACGCAGTATTTT.

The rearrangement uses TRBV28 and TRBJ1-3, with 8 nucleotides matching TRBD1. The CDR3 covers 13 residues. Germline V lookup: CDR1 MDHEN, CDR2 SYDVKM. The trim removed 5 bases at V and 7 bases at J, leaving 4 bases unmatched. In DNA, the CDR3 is TGTGCCAGCAGTCCGGACAGGGTGAACACCATATATTTT. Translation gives CASSPDRVNTIYF.

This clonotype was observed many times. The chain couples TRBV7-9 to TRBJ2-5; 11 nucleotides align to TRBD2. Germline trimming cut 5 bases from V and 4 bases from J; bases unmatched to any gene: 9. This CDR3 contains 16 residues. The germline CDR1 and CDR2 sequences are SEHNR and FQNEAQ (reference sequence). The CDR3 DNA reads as TGTGCCAGCAGCCAAAAGGGACTAGCGGTCCGAGAGACCCAGTACTTC. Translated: CASSQKGLAVRETQYF.

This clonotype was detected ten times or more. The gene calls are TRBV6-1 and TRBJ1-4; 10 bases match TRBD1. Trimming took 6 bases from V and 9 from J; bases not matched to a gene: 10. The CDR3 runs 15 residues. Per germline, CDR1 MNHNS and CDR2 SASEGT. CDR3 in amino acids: CASSRDRGNYKKLFF. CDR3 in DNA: TGTGCCAGCAGCAGGGACAGGGGCAATTACAAAAAACTGTTTTTT.

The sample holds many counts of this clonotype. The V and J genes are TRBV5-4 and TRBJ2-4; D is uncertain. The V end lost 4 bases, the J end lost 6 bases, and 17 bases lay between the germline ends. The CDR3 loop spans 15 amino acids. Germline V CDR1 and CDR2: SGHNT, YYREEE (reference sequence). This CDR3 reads CASSRDRASGNIQYF. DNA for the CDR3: TGTGCCAGCAGCCGAGACCGGGCCTCCGGAAACATTCAGTACTTC.